The 10 T cell receptor beta chains below were found in one sample sequenced in a study of CD8+CD57+ T cells in acquired aplastic anemia. TCR beta VDJ combinations and CDR3 sequences were profiled from genomic DNA. Using its own MiXCR run on the reads, TCRdb lists one record per CDR3 protein. The sample consists of a few hundred thousand distinct CDR3 sequences, roughly 50% of them appearing once. The sample taken for sequencing was sorted CD4+, CD8+, or CD8+CD57+ T cells (not recorded which) from PBMCs. These receptors all come from a human donor with severe aplastic anemia or a healthy control (not recorded which).

This clonotype was seen a handful of times. The chain combines TRBV12-3 or TRBV12-4 with TRBJ2-5; D gene ambiguous. This CDR3 is built from 13 residues. V was clipped by 4 bases and J by 4 bases, with 10 bases between them. DNA for the CDR3: TGTGCCAGCAGTTATGTCGTGGCAGAGACCCAGTACTTC. This translates into CASSYVVAETQYF.

This chain links TRBV7-2 with TRBJ1-1; TRBD1 might be the D (6 bases). Germline loops: CDR1 SGHTA, CDR2 FQGNSA. The CDR3 spans 11 residues. V lost 7 bases and J 11 bases, leaving 14 bases between the germline ends. CDR3 bases: TGTGCCAGCACCCTTACAGGGCTGGCTTTCTTT. The encoded protein is CASTLTGLAFF.

This clonotype occurred many times. The chain has TRBV20-1 and TRBJ1-4; D is perhaps TRBD1 (6 bases). The CDR3 extends over 15 amino acids. Germline-derived CDR1 and CDR2 are DFQATT and SNEGSKA (reference sequence). The V gene lost 3 bases and the J gene lost 0 bases, with 11 bases spanning the gap. The CDR3 spells CSASMDSATNEKLFF. The CDR3 DNA reads as TGCAGTGCTAGTATGGACAGTGCAACTAATGAAAAACTGTTTTTT.

In DNA form, the CDR3 reads TGTGCCAGCACCCCCGACCCCGGGACCCAAGAGACCCAGTACTTC. Protein: CASTPDPGTQETQYF. The rearrangement uses TRBV12-1 and TRBJ2-5; whether TRBD1, the table's D call, matches the DNA was not checked. TRBV12-1 represents a pseudogene. The CDR3 is 15 amino acids.

The gene calls are TRBV12-3 or TRBV12-4 and TRBJ1-6, with unresolved D. The CDR3 has 14 residues. CDR3 amino acids: CASGLNSANSPLHF. DNA of the CDR3: TGTGCTAGTGGTCTCAATTCGGCTAATTCACCCCTCCACTTT.

This sequence joins TRBV11-3 and TRBJ2-1; D could derive from TRBD1 or TRBD2 (5 bases each). V dropped 3 bases and J dropped 10 bases, with 13 bases sitting between them. The CDR3 totals 13 residues. Germline V gives CDR1 SGHNT, CDR2 YENEEA. CDR3 loop: CASSLGVVKEQFF. CDR3 bases: TGTGCCAGCAGCTTGGGGGTAGTCAAAGAGCAGTTCTTC.

A remark on this clonotype: The final CDR3 position lacks the conserved phenylalanine or tryptophan, pointing to a likely read error. The chain employs TRBV19 and TRBJ2-3; a weak D match, TRBD2 (5 bases). The CDR3 has 14 amino acids. The germline gives CDR1 LNHDA, CDR2 SQIVND (reference sequence). V lost 4 bases and J 2 bases, leaving 10 bases between the germline ends. For the CDR3, the DNA is TGTGCCAGTAGTAACGGGAATCACACAGATACGCAGTATTCT. It is translated as CASSNGNHTDTQYS.

This clonotype was recorded at least ten times. The V and J genes are TRBV10-3 and TRBJ1-2; D possibly corresponds to TRBD1 (6 bases). V lost 6 bases to trimming and J lost 8 bases, with 28 bases between them. This CDR3 is built from 17 residues. Germline CDR1 is ENHRY and CDR2 is SYGVKD. DNA of the CDR3: TGTGCCATCAGGGGGGAGGGGCTATGGCAGGGGATTAGCGGCTACACCTTC. It is translated as CAIRGEGLWQGISGYTF.

This clonotype was seen many times. The genes are TRBV12-3 or TRBV12-4 and TRBJ2-7, with D perhaps TRBD1 (6 bases). The CDR3 covers 16 residues. The V gene lost 5 bases and the J gene lost 0 bases, with 17 bases spanning the gap. The CDR3 DNA is TGTGCCAGCAGTCAACGGACAGTTAGAAGCTCCTACGAGCAGTACTTC. It encodes CASSQRTVRSSYEQYF.

V is TRBV14 and J is TRBJ1-6, with D perhaps matching TRBD1 (5 bases). Between the trimmed V and J ends, which lost 4 bases and 9 bases, there was a span of 16 bases. This CDR3 has 15 residues. Looked up from germline, CDR1 is SGHDN and CDR2 is FVKESK. The CDR3 is CASSRLQGSGSPLHF. CDR3 nucleotides: TGTGCCAGCAGCCGGCTTCAGGGATCCGGTTCACCCCTCCACTTT.